Below, one T cell receptor beta chain is given with its context. This sample includes further DNA sequences coding for the same CDR3. CDR1 is LGHNA and CDR2 is YSLEER in the germline V gene. The V gene end was trimmed by 2 bases and the J gene end by 3 bases; junction bases not matched to a gene: 1. The CDR3 contains 16 residues. The data were taken from a study of T cell changes during pregnancy in multiple sclerosis. Measured with immunoSEQ multiplex PCR; TCRdb has only the in-frame clones, and not every one. Found here are roughly 93,000 clones, approximately 89% of them singletons; the top ten hold around 1.8%.

The chain carries TRBV4-3 and TRBJ2-3; 14 positions agree with TRBD2. The source material was peripheral blood, sampled in the first trimester of pregnancy. This TCR came from a female donor in good health, enrolled as a control in a pregnancy study. The CDR3 region is CASSQRTSGGTDTQYF. In nucleotides, the CDR3 is TGCGCCAGCAGCCAACGGACTAGCGGGGGGACAGATACGCAGTATTTT.